Sequencing of this TCR beta chain was carried out in a study of T cell responses to AZD1222 COVID-19 vaccine. Looked up from germline, CDR1 is MNHEY and CDR2 is SVGAGI. Trimming cost V 0 bases and J 8 bases, with 10 bases left between them. This CDR3 region has 13 residues. A remark on this clone: The antigen remains undetermined.

Notes on the study in general: CD4 TCRs associated with vaccination spanned spike, dominating at 160-218 and 743-854.

Profiling relied on immunoSEQ multiplex PCR, and the TCRdb table lists in-frame clones only, not all of them. The sample holds 85,000 to 130,000 clones, 89% seen once. This sample comprised peripheral blood, obtained on day 0 of AZD1222 vaccination. The TCR originated in an adult in good health. V and J are TRBV6-5 and TRBJ1-2, with D perhaps matching TRBD1 (5 bases). The CDR3 DNA reads TGTGCCAGCAGTTACTCGACAGCTCGCGGCTACACCTTC. This translates into CASSYSTARGYTF.